This T cell receptor beta chain derives from a study of response to subunit inactivated influenza vaccine (dated by TCRdb to 2017 to 2018). Background for the entire study: Deep quantitative T cell receptor repertoire profiling was used in the study to track responses to a trivalent subunit inactivated influenza vaccine. Broad study findings and their caveats: According to the authors, only a limited number of new T cells may be recruited by each seasonal influenza vaccination.

From the cysteine through the phenylalanine, the CDR3 covers 14 amino acids. Only CDR3 DNA is held: 42 bases, read in frame from base 1. Deletion took 3 bases off V and 6 bases off J, with a span of 12 bases between the germline ends. For CDR1 and CDR2, the germline V gene lists SNHLY and FYNNEI. Details on this clonotype: The antigen it recognizes is unknown. No base qualities exist here, and no much larger clone lies one base off it.

The library was built by means of RT-PCR. For sequencing, an Illumina HiSeq 2500 was employed. TCRdb trimmed the raw reads at Q25, called clones with MiXCR and kept productive beta chains. Entries that share a CDR3 protein sequence are merged under the most common genes and DNA. This sample holds a few hundred thousand distinct CDR3 sequences; 13% to 15% were observed only once. The ten top clones hold around 10% of the sample. The V and J segments used are TRBV2 and TRBJ2-4, with no D gene named confidently. The sequence was obtained from a man aged 50-60 years who received an inactivated influenza vaccine. Donor details come from another sample of the same person, matched by shared clones. The sample in question was PBMCs from blood, obtained about 12 days after vaccination. The CDR3 sequence is CASSEGRSLNIQYF. Read as DNA, the sequence is TGTGCCAGCAGTGAGGGCAGATCTTTAAACATTCAGTACTTC.